The next 13 T cell receptor beta chains were all read from a single sample in a study of T cell responses to AZD1222 COVID-19 vaccine. TCRdb's table, derived via immunoSEQ multiplex PCR, lists solely in-frame clones and lacks some. The data show under 200,000 clones, less than 95% seen once. Specimen: peripheral blood, collected on day 0 of AZD1222 vaccination. The receptors were sampled from an adult in good health.

V and J are TRBV18 and TRBJ1-4, with D possibly being TRBD1 (6 bases). V shed 8 bases and J shed 4 bases, with 11 bases lying between them. Germline CDR1 and CDR2: KGHSH and LQKENI. This CDR3 has 13 amino acids. The CDR3 DNA follows: TGTGCCAGCCTCAGGGGTCGTAATGAAAAACTGTTTTTT. Residues: CASLRGRNEKLFF.

The chain uses TRBV5-4 and TRBJ1-2; D call uncertain. The CDR3 totals 16 residues. Germline V gene lookup returns CDR1 SGHNT and CDR2 YYREEE (reference sequence). V lost 1 base and J 2 bases, leaving 15 bases between the germline ends. The CDR3 DNA sequence: TGTGCCAGCAGCTTGTTATCGGGGTTAAGGAACTATGGCTACACCTTC. Translated: CASSLLSGLRNYGYTF.

The V gene is TRBV15, the J gene TRBJ2-1; D may be TRBD1 or TRBD2 (5 bases each). The germline CDR1 and CDR2 sequences are LNHNV and YYDKDF (reference sequence). Trimming took off 0 bases at V and 2 bases at J, with 14 bases between the two ends. The length of the CDR3 is 17 residues. CDR3 loop: CATSRDLGPATYNEQFF. CDR3 in DNA: TGTGCCACCAGCAGAGATTTGGGACCAGCTACCTACAATGAGCAGTTCTTC. The whole variable domain, remainder taken from reference TRBV15 and TRBJ2-1, is DAMVIQNPRYQVTQFGKPVTLSCSQTLNHNVMYWYQQKSSQAPKLLFHYYDKDFNNEADTPDNFQSRRPNTSFCFLDIRSPGLGDTAMYLCATSRDLGPATYNEQFFGPGTRLTVL.

This clone was detected only once. The chain uses TRBV4-1 and TRBJ2-3, with unresolved D. The CDR3 has 17 amino acids. CDR1 is MGHRA, CDR2 YSYEKL, per germline. V lost 0 bases and J lost 0, with 13 bases in between. Here the CDR3 reads CASSQEWALSSTDTQYF. CDR3 DNA sequence: TGCGCCAGCAGCCAAGAGTGGGCACTTTCTAGCACAGATACGCAGTATTTT.

The genes are TRBV19 and TRBJ2-7; tentative D call: TRBD2 (5 bases). This CDR3 has 14 amino acids. The V end was cut by 5 bases, the J end by 1 base, with 12 bases between. Germline V gene data show CDR1 as LNHDA and CDR2 as SQIVND (reference sequence). CDR3 nucleotide sequence: TGTGCCAGTAGTCTTGATGGGAGATCCTACGAGCAGTACTTC. Amino acid sequence: CASSLDGRSYEQYF.

The V call is TRBV6-6, the J call TRBJ1-4, with TRBD1 matching over 7 bases. With V trimmed by 5 bases and J by 4 bases, 4 bases remained unmatched. The germline V gene encodes CDR1 MNHNY and CDR2 SVGAGI (reference sequence). This CDR3 spans 14 amino acids. CDR3 DNA: TGTGCCAGCAGTGATCAGGGGGGTAATGAAAAACTGTTTTTT. It encodes CASSDQGGNEKLFF.

J is TRBJ2-1 and V is TRBV7-2; no clear D gene. V lost 1 base and J 6 bases, leaving 7 bases between the germline ends. The length of the CDR3 is 13 residues. Looked up from germline, CDR1 is SGHTA and CDR2 is FQGNSA. This CDR3 is CASSLVASNEQFF. In nucleotides, the CDR3 is TGTGCCAGCAGCTTAGTCGCTAGCAATGAGCAGTTCTTC.

In its sample, this clone was seen once. The chain joins TRBV10-3 to TRBJ2-7; TRBD1 matches at 11 bases. Germline CDR1 ENHRY, CDR2 SYGVKD. The CDR3 has 14 residues. With 3 bases clipped from V and 5 bases from J, the junction kept 3 bases outside the gene matches. The CDR3 DNA sequence: TGTGCCATCAGTGATTTGGGACAGGGGGACGAGCAGTACTTC. Protein sequence: CAISDLGQGDEQYF.

The chain is built from TRBV7-9 and TRBJ1-3; the D is unclear. This CDR3 has 14 amino acids. V lost 3 bases and J lost 0, with 6 bases in between. Germline V gene lookup returns CDR1 SEHNR and CDR2 FQNEAQ (reference sequence). Here the CDR3 reads CASSFSISGNTIYF. The CDR3 DNA sequence: TGTGCCAGCAGCTTTTCGATCTCTGGAAACACCATATATTTT.

The genes are TRBV9 and TRBJ2-7; D may be TRBD1 (5 bases). The CDR3 loop spans 15 amino acids. V dropped 1 base and J dropped 0 bases, with 11 bases sitting between them. Germline V CDR1 and CDR2: SGDLS, YYNGEE. In DNA, the CDR3 is TGTGCCAGCAGCGTATGGGGCGACCTCTCCTACGAGCAGTACTTC. This gives the protein CASSVWGDLSYEQYF.

V usage is TRBV6-5 and J usage is TRBJ1-2; 8 nucleotides agree with TRBD1. This CDR3 comprises 14 residues. Trimming took 1 base from V and 3 from J; bases not matched to a gene: 1. The germline gives CDR1 MNHEY, CDR2 SVGAGI. The CDR3 sequence is CASSYLTGDYGYTF. CDR3 DNA sequence: TGTGCCAGCAGTTACTTGACAGGGGACTATGGCTACACCTTC.

This clone was counted a single time. This chain uses TRBV9 with TRBJ2-1, with no clear D. The CDR3 covers 14 residues. Germline V lookup: CDR1 SGDLS, CDR2 YYNGEE. V was clipped by 4 bases and J by 3 bases, with 11 bases between them. The CDR3 is CASSPSWGYNEQFF. The CDR3 DNA reads as TGTGCCAGCAGCCCCTCCTGGGGCTACAATGAGCAGTTCTTC.

This clone has a single count. The chain carries TRBV4-2 and TRBJ1-4; D unresolved. Germline CDR1 reads LGHNA; CDR2 reads YNFKEQ. Trimming took off 0 bases at V and 10 bases at J, with 6 bases between the two ends. The CDR3 runs 12 residues. The CDR3 is CASSQDRRKLFF. CDR3 in DNA: TGTGCCAGCAGCCAAGATCGGCGAAAACTGTTTTTT.